This T cell receptor (beta chain) was recorded in a study of shared clonotypes between healthy human individuals. Each sorted subset replicate got 200 ng genomic DNA, approximately 27,000 genomes. Sequenced by immunoSEQ multiplex PCR; TCRdb stores in-frame clones only, minus some. The profile shows some 580,000 clones, 95% to 98% of them singletons. Naive CD8 cells lacked CD45RO, underwent positive selection for CCR7 and left out terminally differentiated effector memory CD45RA+ cells. The sequenced sample was naive CD8+ T cells sorted from blood. The receptor comes from a man younger than 45 in good health.

The CDR3 here is CASSYRGVHYGYTF. Written as DNA, the CDR3 is TGTGCCAGCAGTTACCGTGGGGTGCACTATGGCTACACCTTC. The genes are TRBV6-5 and TRBJ1-2; D gene uncertain. Germline CDR1 reads MNHEY; CDR2 reads SVGAGI. V was pared by 2 bases and J by 3 bases, with 10 bases between. The CDR3 is made up of 14 amino acids.